This T cell receptor beta chain was found in a study of blood T cells in healthy people across ages. A sample-barcoded 5' primer and a J-beta primer mix were used in a second PCR of roughly 6 to 12 cycles. MiXCR was run by TCRdb on the 5' RACE reads, yielding one entry per CDR3 protein. The table includes approximately 2,000,000 distinct CDR3 sequences, around 42% detected once. CDR1 is DFQATT, CDR2 SNEGSKA, per germline (reference sequence). The CDR3 length is 12 residues. The ends were cut back, 6 bases at V and 8 bases at J, with 16 bases in the middle. The V gene is TRBV20-1, the J gene TRBJ1-2, with D unresolved. The sequencing input was blood. This receptor was taken from a human donor in good health. CDR3 nucleotides: TGCAGTGCGATTCCCTCCTCGGCGGGCTACACCTTC. It is translated as CSAIPSSAGYTF.